This T cell receptor beta chain was sequenced during a study of blood T cell repertoires in COVID-19. Study-level information: From T cells, B-cell-depleted T cells, or PBMCs came the material, which was cDNA or gDNA.

This clone was counted once. With 0 bases clipped from V and 5 bases from J, the junction kept 4 bases outside the gene matches. Germline V gene data show CDR1 as MNHNY and CDR2 as SVGAGI (reference sequence). This CDR3 comprises 15 residues. Authors' data handling: Nucleated cell counts were estimated from reference gene primer amplification. Generated by immunoSEQ multiplex PCR, the TCRdb table keeps only in-frame clones and is missing some. The V and J calls and the clone size are those of that table, but D and trimming were determined from the DNA. The table shows 95,000 to 120,000 clones, with about 90% occurring only once.

Sequencing input: peripheral blood. This TCR came from a woman aged 45 to 65 with acute or convalescent COVID-19. This chain links TRBV6-6 with TRBJ1-3; the match to TRBD1 covers 7 bases. CDR3 in DNA: TGTGCCAGCAGTTACTCAGGACAGGCTCGAAACACCATATATTTT. It specifies CASSYSGQARNTIYF.